This note documents a single T cell receptor (beta chain) sequence. These data originate in a study of blood T cell repertoires in COVID-19. Study background: From the United States, Italy and Spain came samples of acute and convalescent COVID-19. T cells, B-cell-depleted T cells, or PBMCs provided the cDNA or gDNA that served as material.

The V gene end was trimmed by 0 bases and the J gene end by 2 bases; junction bases not matched to a gene: 3. Per the germline V gene, CDR1 is SGHNT and CDR2 is YYREEE (reference sequence). The CDR3 length is 16 residues. How the authors handled the data: For nucleated cells, counts were estimated from reference gene primer amplification. TCRdb keeps only in-frame clones here, not all; method: immunoSEQ multiplex PCR. That table furnishes V, J and clone size, whereas the DNA furnished D and trimming. The sample lists some 300,000 clones; about 91% were seen once. Sequencing input: peripheral blood. The TCR comes from a woman in her 30s who had recovered from COVID-19. The chain is built from TRBV5-4 and TRBJ2-7, with 12 positions matching TRBD2. The CDR3 here is CASSLGASGGAYEQYF. Written as DNA, the CDR3 is TGTGCCAGCAGCTTGGGAGCTAGCGGGGGGGCCTACGAGCAGTACTTC.